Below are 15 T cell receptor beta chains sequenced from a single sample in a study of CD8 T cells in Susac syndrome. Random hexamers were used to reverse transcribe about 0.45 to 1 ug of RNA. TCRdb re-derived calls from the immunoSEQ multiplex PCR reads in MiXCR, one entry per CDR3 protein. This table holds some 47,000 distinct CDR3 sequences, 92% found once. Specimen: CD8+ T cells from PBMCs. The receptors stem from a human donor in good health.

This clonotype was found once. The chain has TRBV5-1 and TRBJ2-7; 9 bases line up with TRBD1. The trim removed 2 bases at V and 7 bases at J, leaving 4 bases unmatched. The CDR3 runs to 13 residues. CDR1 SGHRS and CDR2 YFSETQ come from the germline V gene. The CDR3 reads CASSFWTGEEQYF. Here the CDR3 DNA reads TGCGCCAGCAGCTTCTGGACAGGGGAAGAGCAGTACTTC.

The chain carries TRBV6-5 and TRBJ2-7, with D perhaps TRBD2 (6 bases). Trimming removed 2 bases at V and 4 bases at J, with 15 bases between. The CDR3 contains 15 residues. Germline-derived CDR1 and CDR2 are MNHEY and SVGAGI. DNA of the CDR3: TGTGCCAGCAGTTACCGGGACTTCCTGTCGTACGAGCAGTACTTC. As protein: CASSYRDFLSYEQYF.

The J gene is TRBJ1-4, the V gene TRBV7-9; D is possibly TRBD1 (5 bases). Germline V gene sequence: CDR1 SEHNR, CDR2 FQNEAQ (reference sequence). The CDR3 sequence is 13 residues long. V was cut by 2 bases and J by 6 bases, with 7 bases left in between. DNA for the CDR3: TGTGCCAGCAGCTTACAAGGGGATGAAAAACTGTTTTTT. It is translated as CASSLQGDEKLFF.

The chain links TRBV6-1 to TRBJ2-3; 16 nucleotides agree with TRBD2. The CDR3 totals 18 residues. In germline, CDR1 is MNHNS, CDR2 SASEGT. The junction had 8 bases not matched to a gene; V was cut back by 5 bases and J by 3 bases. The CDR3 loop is CASSPPGLAGGPTDTQYF. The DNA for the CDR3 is TGTGCCAGCAGTCCACCGGGACTAGCGGGAGGGCCGACAGATACGCAGTATTTT.

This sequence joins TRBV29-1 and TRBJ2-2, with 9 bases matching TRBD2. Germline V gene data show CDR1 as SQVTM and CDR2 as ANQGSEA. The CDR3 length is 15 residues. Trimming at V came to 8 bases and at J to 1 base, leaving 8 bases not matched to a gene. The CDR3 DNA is TGCAGCTTCGTTAGCGGGAGAGAGAACACCGGGGAGCTGTTTTTT. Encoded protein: CSFVSGRENTGELFF.

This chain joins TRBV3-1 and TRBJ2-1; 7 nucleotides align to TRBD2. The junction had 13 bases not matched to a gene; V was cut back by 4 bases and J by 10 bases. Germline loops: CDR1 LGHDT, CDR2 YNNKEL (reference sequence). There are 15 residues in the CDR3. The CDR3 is CASSPQAGSIGEQFF. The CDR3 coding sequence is TGTGCCAGCAGCCCCCAAGCGGGGAGCATCGGGGAGCAGTTCTTC.

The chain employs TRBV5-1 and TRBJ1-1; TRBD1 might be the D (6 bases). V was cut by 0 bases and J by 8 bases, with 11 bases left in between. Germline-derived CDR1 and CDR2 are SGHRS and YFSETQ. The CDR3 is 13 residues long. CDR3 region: CASSLVEGTEAFF. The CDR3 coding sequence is TGCGCCAGCAGCTTGGTTGAGGGGACAGAAGCTTTCTTT. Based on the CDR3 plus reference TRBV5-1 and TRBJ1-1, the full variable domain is KAGVTQTPRYLIKTRGQQVTLSCSPISGHRSVSWYQQTPGQGLQFLFEYFSETQRNKGNFPGRFSGRQFSNSRSEMNVSTLELGDSALYLCASSLVEGTEAFFGQGTRLTVV.

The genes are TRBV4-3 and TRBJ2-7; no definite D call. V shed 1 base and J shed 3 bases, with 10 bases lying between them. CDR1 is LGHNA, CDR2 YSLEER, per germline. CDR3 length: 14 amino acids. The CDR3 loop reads CASSQGVSLYEQYF. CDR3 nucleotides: TGCGCCAGCAGCCAAGGAGTCTCCCTCTACGAGCAGTACTTC.

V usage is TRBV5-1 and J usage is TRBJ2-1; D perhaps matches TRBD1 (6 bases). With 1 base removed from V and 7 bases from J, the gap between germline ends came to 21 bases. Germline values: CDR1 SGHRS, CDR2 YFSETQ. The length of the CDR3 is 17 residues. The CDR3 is CASSLSHVGASGNEQFF. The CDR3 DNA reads TGCGCCAGCAGCTTGAGTCATGTGGGGGCATCAGGGAATGAGCAGTTCTTC.

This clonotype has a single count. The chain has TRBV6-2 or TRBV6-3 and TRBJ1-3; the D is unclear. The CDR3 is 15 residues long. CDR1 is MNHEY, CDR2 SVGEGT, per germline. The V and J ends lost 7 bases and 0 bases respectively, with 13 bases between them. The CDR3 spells CASKAGPYSGNTIYF. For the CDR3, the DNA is TGTGCCAGCAAAGCCGGGCCTTACTCTGGAAACACCATATATTTT.

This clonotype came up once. The CDR3 DNA reads TGTGCCACTACCGGACTAGCGGGAGGGCCTTTGGATGAGCAGTTCTTC. Its translation is CATTGLAGGPLDEQFF. The chain uses TRBV10-3 and TRBJ2-1, with 15 nucleotides matching TRBD2. J was trimmed by 8 bases and V by 10 bases; bases with no gene match: 12. Germline V CDR1 and CDR2: ENHRY, SYGVKD. CDR3 length: 16 residues.

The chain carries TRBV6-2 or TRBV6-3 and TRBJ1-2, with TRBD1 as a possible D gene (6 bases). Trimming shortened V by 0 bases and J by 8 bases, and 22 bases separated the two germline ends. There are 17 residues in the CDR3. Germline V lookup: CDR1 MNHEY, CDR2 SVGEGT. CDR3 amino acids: CASSYSIEEYRDEGYTF. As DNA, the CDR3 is TGTGCCAGCAGTTACTCGATCGAAGAGTACAGGGATGAGGGCTACACCTTC.

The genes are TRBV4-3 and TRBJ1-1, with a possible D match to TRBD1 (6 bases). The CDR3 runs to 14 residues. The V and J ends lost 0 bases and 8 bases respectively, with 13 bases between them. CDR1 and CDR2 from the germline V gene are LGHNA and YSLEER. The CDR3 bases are TGCGCCAGCAGCCAAGATAGGGGGTCATGGGAAGCTTTCTTT. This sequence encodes CASSQDRGSWEAFF.

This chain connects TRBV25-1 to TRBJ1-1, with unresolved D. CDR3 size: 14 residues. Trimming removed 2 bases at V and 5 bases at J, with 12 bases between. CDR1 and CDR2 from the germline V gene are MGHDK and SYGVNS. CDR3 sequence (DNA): TGTGCCAGCAGTGAAACCACCGCGGGGACTGAAGCTTTCTTT. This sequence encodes CASSETTAGTEAFF.

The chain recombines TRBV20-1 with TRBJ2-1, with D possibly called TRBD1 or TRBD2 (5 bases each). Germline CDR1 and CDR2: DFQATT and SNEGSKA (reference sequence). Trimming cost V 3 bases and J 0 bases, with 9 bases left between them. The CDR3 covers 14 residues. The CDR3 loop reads CSASAGASYNEQFF. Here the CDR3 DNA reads TGCAGTGCTAGTGCCGGGGCCTCCTACAATGAGCAGTTCTTC.